This TCR beta chain was obtained from a study of technical replicates of blood from several donors. The protocol was immunoSEQ multiplex PCR, while the TCRdb copy is restricted to in-frame clones and leaves out a portion. Here the sample spans tens of thousands of clones, roughly 86% being singletons. The CDR3 runs 14 residues. Trimming shortened V by 8 bases and J by 0 bases, and 10 bases separated the two germline ends. Germline V lookup: CDR1 MNHEY, CDR2 SVGAGI. This clone was seen once. The source of this sequence is a human donor in good health. Some clones in this sample may be carry-over from other donors' samples. Material for sequencing was PBMCs. V is TRBV6-5 and J is TRBJ2-2, with D perhaps matching TRBD1 (6 bases). The CDR3 nucleotides read TGTGCCAGCTGGGACAACTCGAACACCGGGGAGCTGTTTTTT. Its translation is CASWDNSNTGELFF.